The 26 T cell receptor beta chains listed next were all sequenced from one sample in a study of T cell responses to AZD1222 COVID-19 vaccine. Repertoires were generated with immunoSEQ multiplex PCR, while TCRdb's copy carries only in-frame clones and drops some. The sample lists around 130,000 clones; 91% were seen once. This material consisted of peripheral blood, taken on day 0 of AZD1222 vaccination. The receptors derive from an adult in good health.

This sequence joins TRBV12-5 and TRBJ1-5; D not resolved. With 7 bases removed from V and 7 bases from J, the gap between germline ends came to 11 bases. Per germline, CDR1 LGHNT and CDR2 FRNRAP. There are 12 residues in the CDR3. The DNA of the CDR3 is TGTGCTAGTGCCCTAAGGGAACAGCCCCAGCATTTT. This encodes CASALREQPQHF.

V is TRBV18 and J is TRBJ1-3; D gene unclear. V lost 6 bases to trimming and J lost 0 bases, with 9 bases between them. Germline V lookup: CDR1 KGHSH, CDR2 LQKENI. The length of the CDR3 is 14 residues. The CDR3 DNA reads as TGTGCCAGCTCTCTCGGATCCTCTGGAAACACCATATATTTT. It translates to CASSLGSSGNTIYF.

The chain links TRBV29-1 to TRBJ1-1; 8 bases map to TRBD1. Germline V gene data show CDR1 as SQVTM and CDR2 as ANQGSEA. V shed 7 bases, J shed 4 bases, and the junction held 5 bases outside the gene matches. This CDR3 spans 12 amino acids. CDR3 sequence (DNA): TGCAGCGCTGACAGGGGAGGCACTGAAGCTTTCTTT. It is translated as CSADRGGTEAFF.

This clone was seen just once. The chain has TRBV19 and TRBJ2-5, with 13 bases aligning to TRBD2. The V and J ends lost 6 bases and 3 bases, in that order; junction bases with no gene match: 4. The CDR3 loop spans 15 amino acids. Germline values: CDR1 LNHDA, CDR2 SQIVND (reference sequence). CDR3 loop: CASSQTSGREETQYF. In nucleotides, the CDR3 is TGTGCCAGTAGCCAAACTAGCGGGAGGGAAGAGACCCAGTACTTC.

The genes are TRBV27 and TRBJ1-5; weak D call: TRBD1 (5 bases). The CDR3 is 14 residues long. Germline CDR1 and CDR2: MNHEY and SMNVEV (reference sequence). The V end lost 2 bases, the J end lost 7 bases, and 12 bases lay between the germline ends. The CDR3 DNA is TGTGCCAGCAGTTTACAAGGGGCCGGCCAGCCCCAGCATTTT. As protein: CASSLQGAGQPQHF.

The chain carries TRBV7-8 and TRBJ2-5; either TRBD1 or TRBD2 may supply D (5 bases each). The V gene's germline CDR1 is SGHVS and CDR2 FQNEAQ. Deletions cut 3 bases from V and 5 bases from J, with 16 bases between. There are 15 residues in the CDR3. As DNA, the CDR3 is TGTGCCAGCAGCTTCCGGGACCTCGCTCTGGAGACCCAGTACTTC. The encoded protein is CASSFRDLALETQYF. Drawing the rest from reference TRBV7-8 and TRBJ2-5, the complete variable domain is GAGVSQSPRYKVAKRGQDVALRCDPISGHVSLFWYQQALGQGPEFLTYFQNEAQLDKSGLPSDRFFAERPEGSVSTLKIQRTQQEDSAVYLCASSFRDLALETQYFGPGTRLLVL.

This sequence joins TRBV5-1 and TRBJ2-3, with D tentatively TRBD1 (6 bases). The length of the CDR3 is 16 residues. V was shortened by 3 bases and J by 2 bases, with 16 bases between the two germline ends. Germline V gives CDR1 SGHRS, CDR2 YFSETQ. Here the CDR3 DNA reads TGCGCCAGCAGCTGGGGGCCGACAACTATCACAGATACGCAGTATTTT. Translated, it gives CASSWGPTTITDTQYF.

In regard to this clone: The same CDR3 also results from other DNA sequences found in this sample. The chain couples TRBV20-1 to TRBJ2-1; D remains unclear. V gave up 1 base and J gave up 4 bases, with 2 bases separating them. Germline V gives CDR1 DFQATT, CDR2 SNEGSKA (reference sequence). The CDR3 is made up of 11 amino acids. Here the CDR3 reads CSARGYNEQFF. The CDR3 nucleotides read TGCAGTGCTAGAGGGTACAATGAGCAGTTCTTC.

V is TRBV29-1 and J is TRBJ2-7, with unresolved D. V shed 4 bases and J shed 7 bases, with 11 bases lying between them. This CDR3 contains 11 residues. Germline V gives CDR1 SQVTM, CDR2 ANQGSEA. The CDR3 protein is CSVASKGEQYF. In DNA form, the CDR3 reads TGCAGCGTTGCGTCAAAGGGAGAGCAGTACTTC.

The rearrangement uses TRBV5-6 and TRBJ2-2; D might be TRBD1 (6 bases). V was trimmed by 4 bases and J by 1 base, leaving 11 bases between them. The CDR3 consists of 15 residues. Germline loops: CDR1 SGHDT, CDR2 YYEEEE. CDR3 nucleotide sequence: TGTGCCAGCAGCCTGGACAGCGAGAACACCGGGGAGCTGTTTTTT. Its translation is CASSLDSENTGELFF.

This chain uses TRBV5-4 with TRBJ1-1; the D is unclear. V was trimmed by 4 bases and J by 0 bases, leaving 10 bases between them. The germline V gene encodes CDR1 SGHNT and CDR2 YYREEE (reference sequence). The CDR3 loop spans 14 amino acids. CDR3 DNA: TGTGCCAGCAGCACACACGACATGAACACTGAAGCTTTCTTT. Amino acids: CASSTHDMNTEAFF. Variable domain in full (rest from reference TRBV5-4 and TRBJ1-1): ETGVTQSPTHLIKTRGQQVTLRCSSQSGHNTVSWYQQALGQGPQFIFQYYREEENGRGNFPPRFSGLQFPNYSSELNVNALELDDSALYLCASSTHDMNTEAFFGQGTRLTVV.

This clone has a single count. J is TRBJ1-4 and V is TRBV6-5, with D unclear. The germline V gene has CDR1 MNHEY and CDR2 SVGAGI. V was pared by 0 bases and J by 1 base, with 3 bases between. The CDR3 length is 14 residues. CDR3 region: CASSYSLTNEKLFF. CDR3 nucleotides: TGTGCCAGCAGTTACTCTTTAACTAATGAAAAACTGTTTTTT.

The chain is built from TRBV6-2 or TRBV6-3 and TRBJ1-2, with 9 bases fitting TRBD1. The junction had 12 bases not matched to a gene; V was cut back by 2 bases and J by 8 bases. CDR3 length: 16 residues. CDR1 and CDR2 (germline): MNHEY, SVGEGT. The CDR3 reads CASSYPSGTGKGGYTF. The CDR3 nucleotides read TGTGCCAGCAGTTACCCATCCGGGACAGGGAAAGGGGGCTACACCTTC.

The chain recombines TRBV7-9 with TRBJ1-2, with unresolved D. CDR3 length equals 14 residues. V lost 4 bases to trimming and J lost 4 bases, with 13 bases between them. Germline V gene lookup returns CDR1 SEHNR and CDR2 FQNEAQ (reference sequence). In nucleotides, the CDR3 is TGTGCCAGCAGCTACACGAGCGATCCCTATGGCTACACCTTC. It yields the protein CASSYTSDPYGYTF.

The chain is built from TRBV7-6 and TRBJ2-3; 9 positions match TRBD2. Germline V gives CDR1 SGHVS, CDR2 FNYEAQ. This CDR3 has 16 residues. Trimming cost V 0 bases and J 0 bases; bases outside gene matches: 1. The CDR3 here is CASSLAGLASTDTQYF. CDR3 nucleotide sequence: TGTGCCAGCAGCTTAGCGGGACTAGCTAGCACAGATACGCAGTATTTT. Variable domain in full (rest from reference TRBV7-6 and TRBJ2-3): GAGVSQSPRYKVTKRGQDVALRCDPISGHVSLYWYRQALGQGPEFLTYFNYEAQQDKSGLPNDRFSAERPEGSISTLTIQRTEQRDSAMYRCASSLAGLASTDTQYFGPGTRLTVL.

The chain is built from TRBV29-1 and TRBJ1-1; D gene uncertain. Trimming took off 6 bases at V and 1 base at J, with 12 bases between the two ends. This CDR3 is 13 amino acids long. Germline V lookup: CDR1 SQVTM, CDR2 ANQGSEA. The CDR3 is CSVGRFTNTEAFF. CDR3 bases: TGCAGCGTCGGGAGGTTCACGAACACTGAAGCTTTCTTT.

The chain joins TRBV7-2 to TRBJ2-3; maybe TRBD2 (7 bases). Germline assignment: CDR1 SGHTA and CDR2 FQGNSA. V lost 2 bases and J 5 bases, leaving 14 bases between the germline ends. The CDR3 is 15 residues long. The DNA of the CDR3 is TGTGCCAGCAGCTTATGGGGGCGGGGGCAAGATACGCAGTATTTT. Residues: CASSLWGRGQDTQYF.

This chain links TRBV12-3 or TRBV12-4 with TRBJ1-2; D unclear. This CDR3 has 12 amino acids. V was cut by 3 bases and J by 13 bases, with 15 bases left in between. As DNA, the CDR3 is TGTGCCAGCAGTTTTGACCCGGGGATCTGCACCTTC. Residues: CASSFDPGICTF.

The CDR3 reads CATSSVQGILYEQYF. The CDR3 nucleotides read TGTGCCACCAGCAGCGTGCAGGGAATACTCTACGAGCAGTACTTC. The chain carries TRBV15 and TRBJ2-7; maybe TRBD1 (5 bases). Germline assignment: CDR1 LNHNV and CDR2 YYDKDF (reference sequence). The V and J ends lost 3 bases and 3 bases respectively, with 15 bases between them. The CDR3 is 15 residues long.

The chain links TRBV10-3 to TRBJ1-2; 7 nucleotides line up with TRBD1. V lost 0 bases to trimming and J lost 5 bases; unmatched junction nucleotides: 9. This CDR3 spans 16 amino acids. Germline lookup yields CDR1 ENHRY and CDR2 SYGVKD. The CDR3 loop is CAISESEGAYAYGYTF. The CDR3 region has the DNA TGTGCCATCAGTGAGTCCGAGGGGGCATATGCATATGGCTACACCTTC.

This clone was found once. The gene calls are TRBV27 and TRBJ1-6; D remains unclear. CDR3 length: 15 amino acids. Trimming left V 3 bases short and J 0 bases short, with 6 bases between. CDR1 and CDR2 (germline): MNHEY, SMNVEV (reference sequence). CDR3 region: CASSLMYSYNSPLHF. CDR3 in DNA: TGTGCCAGCAGTTTGATGTACTCCTATAATTCACCCCTCCACTTT.

The CDR3, as DNA: TGTGCCAGACGTAACACCGGGGAGCTGTTTTTT. Translating gives CARRNTGELFF. V and J are TRBV2 and TRBJ2-2; D call uncertain. The CDR3 extends over 11 amino acids. Deletions cut 9 bases from V and 2 bases from J, with 4 bases between. Germline CDR1 SNHLY, CDR2 FYNNEI.

The V call is TRBV5-1, the J call TRBJ2-2, with a weak D call TRBD1 (5 bases). V dropped 4 bases and J dropped 3 bases, with 10 bases sitting between them. The CDR3 is 14 amino acids. Germline V gene data show CDR1 as SGHRS and CDR2 as YFSETQ. Here the CDR3 reads CASSRGTDTGELFF. The CDR3 DNA follows: TGCGCCAGCAGCAGGGGCACTGACACCGGGGAGCTGTTTTTT.

This clone has just one count. J is TRBJ2-2 and V is TRBV19, with D perhaps TRBD1 or TRBD2 (5 bases each). The CDR3 totals 15 residues. Germline assignment: CDR1 LNHDA and CDR2 SQIVND (reference sequence). Trimming pared 5 bases from V and 4 bases from J, leaving 14 bases between. CDR3 region: CASSVKGPGTGELFF. Here the CDR3 DNA reads TGTGCCAGTAGTGTTAAGGGACCAGGCACCGGGGAGCTGTTTTTT.

The rearrangement joins TRBV5-1 to TRBJ1-3; no definite D call. V was cut by 3 bases and J by 8 bases, with 12 bases left in between. The germline gives CDR1 SGHRS, CDR2 YFSETQ. This CDR3 has 13 residues. CDR3 amino acids: CASSWTGGDTIYF. CDR3 nucleotides: TGCGCCAGCAGCTGGACGGGCGGAGACACCATATATTTT.

This clone was counted a single time. This sequence joins TRBV4-1 and TRBJ1-5; weak D call: TRBD1 (5 bases). Trimming stripped 0 bases from V and 6 bases from J, with 6 bases between. There are 13 residues in the CDR3. The germline gives CDR1 MGHRA, CDR2 YSYEKL. This CDR3 reads CASSQEGVQPQHF. In nucleotides, the CDR3 is TGCGCCAGCAGCCAAGAAGGGGTTCAGCCCCAGCATTTT.